One and the same sample provided the 10 T cell receptor beta chains below, sequenced in a study of blood T cell repertoires in COVID-19. Produced via immunoSEQ multiplex PCR; TCRdb's table is partial and in-frame only. The sample has roughly 160,000 clones, approximately 90% seen once. Sequences were obtained from peripheral blood. The receptors shown here come from an older woman who had recovered from COVID-19.

The rearrangement uses TRBV3-1 (or the pseudogene TRBV3-2) and TRBJ1-5; 7 positions agree with TRBD1. The CDR3 spans 15 residues. J gave up 4 bases and V 0 bases, and 3 bases lay outside the gene matches. CDR1 is LGHDT, CDR2 YNNKEL, per germline (reference sequence). Here the CDR3 DNA reads TGTGCCAGCAGCCAAGATGTGACAGGGAATCAGCCCCAGCATTTT. It specifies CASSQDVTGNQPQHF.

Only a few counts were recorded for this clone. The rearrangement links TRBV7-8 to TRBJ1-2, with 7 bases that match TRBD1. The length of the CDR3 is 13 residues. Trimming cost V 11 bases and J 4 bases; bases outside gene matches: 10. The germline V gene encodes CDR1 SGHVS and CDR2 FQNEAQ. CDR3 loop: CALGGTGPYGYTF. The DNA for the CDR3 is TGTGCCTTAGGGGGCACAGGGCCCTATGGCTACACCTTC.

The chain has TRBV6-6 and TRBJ1-6; 8 nucleotides agree with TRBD1. Per germline, CDR1 MNHNY and CDR2 SVGAGI (reference sequence). Trimming removed 7 bases from V and 4 bases from J; junction bases left unmatched: 6. CDR3 length: 15 residues. CDR3 in amino acids: CASNQQGGYNSPLHF. CDR3 coding DNA: TGTGCCAGCAATCAACAGGGGGGGTATAATTCACCCCTCCACTTT.

The V and J genes are TRBV6-2 or TRBV6-3 and TRBJ2-7; D is unclear. This CDR3 has 11 amino acids. Germline loops: CDR1 MNHEY, CDR2 SVGEGT. Trimming removed 4 bases at V and 5 bases at J, with 6 bases between. CDR3 nucleotides: TGTGCCAGCAGTTTCTTTGACGAGCAGTACTTC. As protein: CASSFFDEQYF.

V usage is TRBV9 and J usage is TRBJ2-1; weak D call: TRBD1 (5 bases). CDR3 size: 15 residues. Trimming removed 3 bases from V and 6 bases from J, with 16 bases in between. The germline V gene encodes CDR1 SGDLS and CDR2 YYNGEE. In DNA, the CDR3 is TGTGCCAGCAGCGCCAATTCTTTAAGGGGCAATGAGCAGTTCTTC. This sequence encodes CASSANSLRGNEQFF.

The V gene is TRBV7-6, the J gene TRBJ2-1; 9 positions agree with TRBD1. The CDR3 consists of 12 residues. V dropped 2 bases and J dropped 12; count of bases not matched to a gene: 2. Germline lookup yields CDR1 SGHVS and CDR2 FNYEAQ. The CDR3 loop reads CASSLTGGGQFF. The CDR3 DNA sequence: TGTGCCAGCAGCTTAACAGGGGGCGGGCAGTTCTTC. The full variable domain, rest sourced from reference TRBV7-6 and TRBJ2-1, is GAGVSQSPRYKVTKRGQDVALRCDPISGHVSLYWYRQALGQGPEFLTYFNYEAQQDKSGLPNDRFSAERPEGSISTLTIQRTEQRDSAMYRCASSLTGGGQFFGPGTRLTVL.

The V call is TRBV5-1, the J call TRBJ2-2; weak D call: TRBD2 (7 bases). The V and J ends lost 2 bases and 0 bases respectively, with 11 bases between them. Germline V gene lookup returns CDR1 SGHRS and CDR2 YFSETQ. The CDR3 covers 16 residues. In nucleotides, the CDR3 is TGCGCCAGCAGCTTTGGGGGGGCGCCGAACACCGGGGAGCTGTTTTTT. This codes for CASSFGGAPNTGELFF.

CDR3 sequence: CASSLAGTGPTEAFF. CDR3 nucleotide sequence: TGTGCCAGCAGCTTGGCCGGGACAGGGCCCACTGAAGCTTTCTTT. The chain uses TRBV11-2 and TRBJ1-1, with 9 bases that match TRBD1. This CDR3 spans 15 amino acids. With 3 bases clipped from V and 4 bases from J, the junction kept 6 bases outside the gene matches. Germline V gene lookup returns CDR1 SGHAT and CDR2 FQNNGV.

The J gene is TRBJ1-2, the V gene TRBV24-1; TRBD1 is a possible D gene (6 bases). Per the germline V gene, CDR1 is KGHDR and CDR2 is SFDVKD. This CDR3 comprises 14 residues. The ends were cut back, 6 bases at V and 4 bases at J, with 14 bases in the middle. CDR3 loop: CATSNSGQLYGYTF. Here the CDR3 DNA reads TGTGCCACCAGTAATTCCGGACAGCTCTATGGCTACACCTTC.

The chain employs TRBV28 and TRBJ1-1; D is unclear. CDR1 and CDR2 (germline): MDHEN, SYDVKM. The V end was cut by 4 bases, the J end by 2 bases, with 11 bases between. The CDR3 has 14 residues. CDR3 sequence (DNA): TGTGCCAGCAGTTCACCAGGCTCAAACACTGAAGCTTTCTTT. Encoded protein: CASSSPGSNTEAFF. The full variable domain, in which reference TRBV28 and TRBJ1-1 provide the parts outside the CDR3, is DVKVTQSSRYLVKRTGEKVFLECVQDMDHENMFWYRQDPGLGLRLIYFSYDVKMKEKGDIPEGYSVSREKKERFSLILESASTNQTSMYLCASSSPGSNTEAFFGQGTRLTVV.